Shown below are 6 T cell receptor beta chains from a single sample sequenced in a study of control samples from healthy donors and cancer patients. Produced via immunoSEQ multiplex PCR; TCRdb's table is partial and in-frame only. The data show 90,000 to 100,000 clones, with roughly nine tenths seen just once and 13% to 15% held by the top ten. Sequenced: blood. These receptors were obtained from a woman in her 70s in good health.

The chain employs TRBV18 and TRBJ1-6; D not resolved. There are 13 residues in the CDR3. V was pared by 1 base and J by 13 bases, with 11 bases between. Germline loops: CDR1 KGHSH, CDR2 LQKENI. The CDR3 sequence: CASSPRQEDPLHF. CDR3 bases: TGTGCCAGCTCACCACGGCAGGAGGATCCCCTCCACTTT.

This clone appeared a few times. The CDR3 here is CAWTLQGARYGYTF. The CDR3, as DNA: TGTGCCTGGACCTTACAGGGGGCGCGGTATGGCTACACCTTC. The V and J genes are TRBV30 and TRBJ1-2; TRBD1 matches at 9 bases. The J segment lost 5 bases and the V segment lost 4 bases, leaving 8 bases of the junction unmatched. The CDR3 extends over 14 amino acids. From germline, CDR1 is GTSNPN and CDR2 SVGIG (reference sequence). Combining the CDR3 with reference TRBV30 and TRBJ1-2 gives the whole variable domain SQTIHQWPATLVQPVGSPLSLECTVEGTSNPNLYWYRQAAGRGLQLLFYSVGIGQISSEVPQNLSASRPQDRQFILSSKKLLLSDSGFYLCAWTLQGARYGYTFGSGTRLTVV.

The chain recombines TRBV6-5 with TRBJ1-6; tentative D call: TRBD1 (5 bases). V lost 6 bases to trimming and J lost 9 bases, with 18 bases between them. Looked up from germline, CDR1 is MNHEY and CDR2 is SVGAGI. The length of the CDR3 is 15 residues. CDR3: CASSQLGEGRSPLHF. Here the CDR3 DNA reads TGTGCCAGCAGCCAGCTCGGGGAGGGGCGTTCACCCCTCCACTTT.

The rearrangement joins TRBV18 to TRBJ2-5, with 10 nucleotides matching TRBD2. Germline CDR1 and CDR2: KGHSH and LQKENI. Trimming took 3 bases from V and 5 from J; bases not matched to a gene: 6. This CDR3 contains 15 residues. This CDR3 is CASSPPPSGSETQYF. The CDR3, as DNA: TGTGCCAGCTCACCGCCTCCTAGCGGGAGTGAGACCCAGTACTTC. The variable domain in full, completed from reference TRBV18 and TRBJ2-5, reads NAGVMQNPRHLVRRRGQEARLRCSPMKGHSHVYWYRQLPEEGLKFMVYLQKENIIDESGMPKERFSAEFPKEGPSILRIQQVVRGDSAAYFCASSPPPSGSETQYFGPGTRLLVL.

The chain's CDR3 is CASSQDWREETF. For the CDR3, the DNA is TGTGCCAGCAGCCAAGATTGGAGGGAGGAGACCTTC. This chain links TRBV14 with TRBJ1-2, with D uncertain. V lost 0 bases and J lost 14, with 13 bases in between. The CDR3 covers 12 residues. Germline CDR1 and CDR2: SGHDN and FVKESK.

The chain employs TRBV9 and TRBJ1-1, with D unresolved. The CDR3 is 15 residues long. The V end lost 4 bases, the J end lost 1 base, and 14 bases lay between the germline ends. From germline, CDR1 is SGDLS and CDR2 YYNGEE. The DNA for the CDR3 is TGTGCCAGCAGCCCCTCTCCGGCTTCGAACACTGAAGCTTTCTTT. This codes for CASSPSPASNTEAFF.